The 21 T cell receptor beta chains in this list originate from one sample, sequenced in a study of blood T cell repertoires in COVID-19 (dated by TCRdb to 2020 to 2022). Library prep was done by the immunoSEQ multiplex PCR assay. TCRdb limited this immuneACCESS table to in-frame rearrangements with V and J called. A share of clones is missing; checked studies link under half to unresolved V genes, and the rest is unexplained. The sample profile shows a few hundred thousand clones; 70% to 90% of them were found once. Of the sample, about an eighth is held by the ten largest clones. The sample consisted of peripheral blood. Source of these receptors: a woman aged 70-85 years with COVID-19, enrolled during active disease.

V is TRBV18 and J is TRBJ2-3, with 10 bases that match TRBD1. Germline values: CDR1 KGHSH, CDR2 LQKENI. The CDR3 loop spans 15 amino acids. V gave up 3 bases and J gave up 5 bases; unmatched junction bases: 5. The CDR3 reads CASSPLGQGIDTQYF. CDR3 nucleotide sequence: TGTGCCAGCTCACCCCTGGGACAGGGGATAGATACGCAGTATTTT.

V and J are TRBV27 and TRBJ2-5, with 11 bases aligning to TRBD2. The CDR3 sequence is 18 residues long. CDR1 MNHEY and CDR2 SMNVEV come from the germline V gene (reference sequence). Unmatched junction bases numbered 13, after V lost 5 bases and J lost 2 bases. The CDR3 reads CASSPDLSSGGPQETQYF. CDR3 sequence (DNA): TGTGCCAGCAGTCCGGACCTCTCTAGCGGGGGGCCGCAAGAGACCCAGTACTTC.

The chain combines TRBV5-1 with TRBJ1-1, with TRBD1 as a possible D gene (5 bases). The CDR3 spans 14 residues. Germline V gene data show CDR1 as SGHRS and CDR2 as YFSETQ. The V and J ends lost 4 bases and 5 bases respectively, with 15 bases between them. The CDR3 DNA sequence: TGCGCCAGCAGCCCCCGGGGGGAAGGTACTGAAGCTTTCTTT. Translating gives CASSPRGEGTEAFF.

The chain combines TRBV19 with TRBJ2-7, with TRBD1 matching over 8 bases. V lost 4 bases, J lost 4 bases, and 3 bases stayed unmatched. The length of the CDR3 is 13 residues. The V gene's germline CDR1 is LNHDA and CDR2 SQIVND (reference sequence). This chain's CDR3 is CASSTGTGYEQYF. DNA of the CDR3: TGTGCCAGTAGTACAGGGACAGGTTACGAGCAGTACTTC.

The rearrangement joins TRBV6-5 to TRBJ1-1; D might be TRBD1 (6 bases). The CDR3 runs 15 residues. CDR1 and CDR2 (germline): MNHEY, SVGAGI. Trimming shortened V by 4 bases and J by 0 bases, and 12 bases separated the two germline ends. CDR3 bases: TGTGCCAGCAGTTCCTGGGGGACACTGAACACTGAAGCTTTCTTT. It yields the protein CASSSWGTLNTEAFF.

The chain links TRBV10-3 to TRBJ1-5; tentatively, D is TRBD1 (6 bases). CDR1 and CDR2 from the germline V gene are ENHRY and SYGVKD. V lost 4 bases and J lost 2, with 12 bases in between. This CDR3 region has 15 residues. Written as DNA, the CDR3 is TGTGCCATCAGTGCGGACAGTTCAGGCAATCAGCCCCAGCATTTT. This encodes CAISADSSGNQPQHF.

The J gene is TRBJ2-7, the V gene TRBV6-5, with TRBD2 identical over 10 bases. Germline V gene lookup returns CDR1 MNHEY and CDR2 SVGAGI. The CDR3 extends over 15 amino acids. The V and J ends lost 6 bases and 0 bases, in that order; junction bases with no gene match: 5. The CDR3 DNA reads TGTGCCAGCAGCCGTAGCGGGGGGTACTCCTACGAGCAGTACTTC. Its translation is CASSRSGGYSYEQYF.

The chain is built from TRBV27 and TRBJ2-3; 8 bases agree with TRBD2. J was trimmed by 4 bases and V by 6 bases; bases with no gene match: 12. The CDR3 loop spans 16 amino acids. CDR1 MNHEY and CDR2 SMNVEV come from the germline V gene (reference sequence). This chain's CDR3 is CASSPLRGGLSDTQYF. CDR3 DNA sequence: TGTGCCAGCAGCCCTCTCCGGGGGGGCCTTTCAGATACGCAGTATTTT.

V and J are TRBV5-4 and TRBJ1-2, with 8 bases that match TRBD1. After removal of 6 bases from V and 3 bases from J, the junction contained 7 bases not matched to a gene. Germline CDR1 reads SGHNT; CDR2 reads YYREEE (reference sequence). There are 14 residues in the CDR3. Here the CDR3 DNA reads TGTGCCAGCAACGACGGACAGGGTTACTATGGCTACACCTTC. Its protein product is CASNDGQGYYGYTF.

The V gene is TRBV7-2, the J gene TRBJ1-4; D perhaps matches TRBD1 (5 bases). V lost 4 bases and J 10 bases, leaving 16 bases between the germline ends. The CDR3 has 14 amino acids. Germline values: CDR1 SGHTA, CDR2 FQGNSA. In nucleotides, the CDR3 is TGTGCCAGCAGCTCCTCTTCATGGGGCGGAAAACTGTTTTTT. Protein product: CASSSSSWGGKLFF.

V and J are TRBV7-2 and TRBJ1-6; no reliable D call. Trimming cost V 1 base and J 0 bases, with 7 bases left between them. The CDR3 runs to 16 residues. Germline assignment: CDR1 SGHTA and CDR2 FQGNSA. This CDR3 reads CASSLEGASYNSPLHF. CDR3 nucleotides: TGTGCCAGCAGCTTAGAAGGAGCCTCCTATAATTCACCCCTCCACTTT. The variable domain in full, with the rest retrieved from reference TRBV7-2 and TRBJ1-6, is GAGVSQSPSNKVTEKGKDVELRCDPISGHTALYWYRQSLGQGLEFLIYFQGNSAPDKSGLPSDRFSAERTGGSVSTLTIQRTQQEDSAVYLCASSLEGASYNSPLHFGNGTRLTVT.

This clone was seen only once. The gene calls are TRBV7-2 and TRBJ1-1, with a tentative D call TRBD1 (6 bases). CDR3 length: 13 amino acids. V shed 5 bases and J shed 8 bases, with 15 bases lying between them. Germline loops: CDR1 SGHTA, CDR2 FQGNSA. The CDR3 sequence: CASSPYPGQEAFF. The CDR3 DNA reads TGTGCCAGCAGCCCCTACCCCGGACAGGAAGCTTTCTTT.

The J gene is TRBJ1-1, the V gene TRBV25-1; D gene unclear. V shed 2 bases and J shed 8 bases, with 9 bases lying between them. Looked up from germline, CDR1 is MGHDK and CDR2 is SYGVNS. The CDR3 covers 12 residues. CDR3 in amino acids: CASSEAGGEAFF. As DNA, the CDR3 is TGTGCCAGCAGTGAAGCCGGAGGAGAAGCTTTCTTT.

For this clone: The sample carries other DNA sequences with the same CDR3. This rearrangement joins TRBV13 to TRBJ2-5; D remains unclear. Germline V CDR1 and CDR2: PRHDT, FYEKMQ (reference sequence). V was shortened by 3 bases and J by 4 bases, with 6 bases between the two germline ends. The length of the CDR3 is 12 residues. CDR3 in amino acids: CASSFPGETQYF. The DNA of the CDR3 is TGTGCCAGCAGCTTCCCAGGAGAGACCCAGTACTTC.

In this sample, this clone turned up a few times. V usage is TRBV5-1 and J usage is TRBJ1-4, with D possibly being TRBD1 (5 bases). Germline V gene sequence: CDR1 SGHRS, CDR2 YFSETQ. Trimming cost V 6 bases and J 4 bases, with 16 bases left between them. The CDR3 loop spans 15 amino acids. The CDR3 DNA is TGCGCCAGCACTCCGTTCGGGGGGATTAATGAAAAACTGTTTTTT. Residues: CASTPFGGINEKLFF.

This chain uses TRBV7-2 with TRBJ2-3, with 10 bases that match TRBD1. Germline loops: CDR1 SGHTA, CDR2 FQGNSA. The trim removed 5 bases at V and 5 bases at J, leaving 10 bases unmatched. This CDR3 contains 16 residues. The CDR3 here is CASSLTGTGVGDTQYF. The CDR3 DNA is TGTGCCAGCAGCCTAACCGGGACAGGGGTGGGAGATACGCAGTATTTT.

The chain uses TRBV7-9 and TRBJ1-2, with TRBD1 matching 7 bases. The CDR3 covers 13 residues. Germline assignment: CDR1 SEHNR and CDR2 FQNEAQ (reference sequence). The ends lost 5 bases at V and 6 bases at J; junction bases unmatched: 6. This chain's CDR3 is CASSRGQPDGYTF. CDR3 in DNA: TGTGCCAGCAGCCGGGGACAGCCCGATGGCTACACCTTC.

The V gene is TRBV10-1, the J gene TRBJ1-4; TRBD1 is a possible D gene (5 bases). CDR1 and CDR2 from the germline V gene are WNHNN and SYGVQD (reference sequence). CDR3 length: 13 residues. Trimming pared 8 bases from V and 6 bases from J, leaving 13 bases between. CDR3 coding DNA: TGCGCCAGCCGTGCGGGGGGGGATGAAAAACTGTTTTTT. Translated: CASRAGGDEKLFF.

The chain links TRBV7-9 to TRBJ2-7; D perhaps matches TRBD1 (5 bases). Germline values: CDR1 SEHNR, CDR2 FQNEAQ (reference sequence). Deletions cut 1 base from V and 0 bases from J, with 7 bases between. This CDR3 is 14 amino acids long. CDR3 coding DNA: TGTGCCAGCAGCTTAGATACAGGCTCCTACGAGCAGTACTTC. Translated: CASSLDTGSYEQYF.

In its sample, this clone was seen once. The V gene is TRBV27, the J gene TRBJ2-7; D may be TRBD1 (5 bases). Germline assignment: CDR1 MNHEY and CDR2 SMNVEV (reference sequence). This CDR3 contains 12 residues. V was pared by 5 bases and J by 3 bases, with 8 bases between. The CDR3 is CASSIQGYEQYF. For the CDR3, the DNA is TGTGCCAGCAGTATCCAGGGCTACGAGCAGTACTTC.

In nucleotides, the CDR3 is TGCGCCAGCAGCCGGGGGGAGCGGGGGCCTCAAGAGACCCAGTACTTC. Protein: CASSRGERGPQETQYF. The V and J genes are TRBV4-1 and TRBJ2-5, with TRBD2 identical over 8 bases. Germline V gives CDR1 MGHRA, CDR2 YSYEKL. Trimming cost V 4 bases and J 2 bases; bases outside gene matches: 9. This CDR3 comprises 16 residues.